One and the same sample provided the 18 T cell receptor beta chains below, sequenced in a study of blood T cells in healthy people across ages. It was with a sample-barcoded 5' primer and a J-beta primer mix that a second PCR of about 6 to 11 cycles was run. MiXCR, applied by TCRdb to the 5' RACE reads, yields one record per CDR3 protein. The sample lists approximately 760,000 distinct CDR3 sequences; 25% were seen once. The sample was also reused in another study, on T cells of mothers and their children.

Sequenced sample: blood. The receptors shown here come from a boy younger than 18 in good health.

This clonotype has a handful of counts. V is TRBV29-1 and J is TRBJ2-3, with D possibly TRBD2 on 5 matching bases. Germline-derived CDR1 and CDR2 are SQVTM and ANQGSEA. The CDR3 runs to 13 residues. V lost 7 bases, J lost 4 bases, and 15 bases lay in between. The CDR3: CSDGSYGADTQYF. The CDR3 DNA follows: TGCAGCGACGGGTCCTACGGGGCAGATACGCAGTATTTT.

This clonotype appeared many times. The chain carries TRBV7-6 and TRBJ1-5; D uncertain. Trimming pared 3 bases from V and 6 bases from J, leaving 6 bases between. The CDR3 totals 12 residues. The V gene's germline CDR1 is SGHVS and CDR2 FNYEAQ. CDR3 amino acids: CASSFPGQPQHF. The CDR3, as DNA: TGTGCCAGCAGCTTTCCTGGTCAGCCCCAGCATTTT.

The chain couples TRBV7-9 to TRBJ2-3, with TRBD1 matching 8 bases. Germline loops: CDR1 SEHNR, CDR2 FQNEAQ (reference sequence). J lost 2 bases, V lost 5 bases, and 9 bases had no gene match. The CDR3 totals 16 residues. CDR3 bases: TGTGCCAGCAGCCCAAGGACAGGGCAAGTCACAGATACGCAGTATTTT. Protein product: CASSPRTGQVTDTQYF.

This clonotype was found once. V is TRBV12-3 or TRBV12-4 and J is TRBJ2-5; the D is unclear. V lost 3 bases and J 0 bases, leaving 20 bases between the germline ends. The CDR3 has 18 amino acids. The CDR3 here is CASSFRMTPGGYQETQYF. The CDR3 nucleotides read TGTGCCAGCAGTTTCCGAATGACTCCAGGCGGCTACCAAGAGACCCAGTACTTC.

The J gene is TRBJ2-7, the V gene TRBV5-5, with 8 bases matching TRBD1. CDR1 is SGHKS and CDR2 is YYEKEE in the germline V gene (reference sequence). This CDR3 has 14 residues. V trimming: 4 bases; J trimming: 3 bases; junction bases outside the gene matches: 6. CDR3 nucleotides: TGTGCCAGCAGCGGAGGGACAGGTTACTACGAGCAGTACTTC. Translating it yields CASSGGTGYYEQYF.

The genes are TRBV5-1 and TRBJ2-5; possibly TRBD2 for D (5 bases). Trimming cost V 0 bases and J 7 bases, with 16 bases left between them. This CDR3 spans 15 amino acids. Germline-derived CDR1 and CDR2 are SGHRS and YFSETQ. For the CDR3, the DNA is TGCGCCAGCAGCTTGGAGTCCCAGGACCGGGGGACCCAGTACTTC. Amino acid sequence: CASSLESQDRGTQYF.

This clonotype was detected only once. The CDR3, as DNA: TGTGCCAGCAGCGTAGACTCGGTCGACGAGCAGTACTTC. Encoded protein: CASSVDSVDEQYF. The chain links TRBV9 to TRBJ2-7; D is unclear. The CDR3 covers 13 residues. Germline lookup yields CDR1 SGDLS and CDR2 YYNGEE. V was clipped by 0 bases and J by 5 bases, with 9 bases between them.

The chain uses TRBV6-5 and TRBJ2-5, with 8 bases lining up with TRBD1. V shed 0 bases, J shed 11 bases, and the junction held 8 bases outside the gene matches. CDR1 is MNHEY and CDR2 is SVGAGI in the germline V gene. The CDR3 contains 14 residues. The CDR3 protein is CASSYSTGAREQYF. The CDR3 nucleotides are TGTGCCAGCAGTTACTCGACAGGGGCTAGGGAGCAGTACTTC.

A few counts support this clonotype. The V call is TRBV19, the J call TRBJ2-5; 9 bases are shared with TRBD2. The DNA end is a closer match to TRBJ2-1, so the J assignment may be wrong. Germline CDR1 is LNHDA and CDR2 is SQIVND (reference sequence). The CDR3 spans 13 residues. The CDR3 DNA is TGTGCCAGTAGTCGGGTAGCGGGAGATGAGCAGTTCTTC. It specifies CASSRVAGDEQFF.

The chain uses TRBV27 and TRBJ1-6; D ambiguous. Per the germline V gene, CDR1 is MNHEY and CDR2 is SMNVEV (reference sequence). V was clipped by 7 bases and J by 4 bases, with 20 bases between them. This CDR3 region has 17 residues. The CDR3 nucleotides are TGTGCCAGCAAGCGGATCCCCGGGAGAATATATAATTCACCCCTCCACTTT. Protein product: CASKRIPGRIYNSPLHF.

The J gene is TRBJ2-4, the V gene TRBV7-9; possible D gene TRBD1, 6 bases. V lost 1 base and J lost 6, with 10 bases in between. The CDR3 contains 14 residues. The germline V gene encodes CDR1 SEHNR and CDR2 FQNEAQ (reference sequence). CDR3 coding DNA: TGTGCCAGCAGCTTAGAAGGCAGGGGAAACATTCAGTACTTC. This sequence encodes CASSLEGRGNIQYF.

There are a few counts of this clonotype. The rearrangement uses TRBV4-1 and TRBJ2-1, with 9 bases matching TRBD2. From germline, CDR1 is MGHRA and CDR2 YSYEKL. The CDR3 has 17 residues. Germline trimming cut 1 base from V and 5 bases from J; bases unmatched to any gene: 9. CDR3 sequence: CASSQVVSGGANNEQFF. The CDR3 bases are TGCGCCAGCAGCCAAGTCGTTAGCGGGGGCGCGAACAATGAGCAGTTCTTC.

The CDR3 DNA is TGTGCCAGCAGTTTGATCCGGGACAACCCTTCCTACGAGCAGTACTTC. This translates into CASSLIRDNPSYEQYF. The V gene is TRBV28, the J gene TRBJ2-7, with a possible D match to TRBD1 (6 bases). The CDR3 length is 16 residues. CDR1 and CDR2 (germline): MDHEN, SYDVKM. Trimming stripped 3 bases from V and 1 base from J, with 16 bases between.

The chain combines TRBV13 with TRBJ1-4, with D uncertain. This CDR3 is built from 13 residues. The germline V and J ends were trimmed by 3 bases and 8 bases, with 10 bases remaining between them. Germline CDR1 is PRHDT and CDR2 is FYEKMQ (reference sequence). CDR3 sequence: CASSLFAGEKLFF. CDR3 nucleotide sequence: TGTGCCAGCAGCTTGTTTGCGGGGGAAAAACTGTTTTTT.

The J gene is TRBJ2-3, the V gene TRBV5-1, with unresolved D. The V and J ends lost 4 bases and 2 bases respectively, with 11 bases between them. CDR1 and CDR2 (germline): SGHRS, YFSETQ. The CDR3 sequence is 14 residues long. Here the CDR3 reads CASSESSHTDTQYF. The CDR3 bases are TGCGCCAGCAGCGAGTCATCCCACACAGATACGCAGTATTTT.

V and J are TRBV6-6 and TRBJ1-1; maybe TRBD1 (5 bases). Germline CDR1 MNHNY, CDR2 SVGAGI (reference sequence). With 8 bases removed from V and 11 bases from J, the gap between germline ends came to 12 bases. The CDR3 runs to 10 residues. CDR3 amino acids: CASEGTGAFF. In nucleotides, the CDR3 is TGTGCCAGCGAGGGGACCGGGGCTTTCTTT.

The chain links TRBV29-1 to TRBJ2-5; possibly TRBD1 or TRBD2 for D (7 bases each). The DNA matches TRBJ2-7 better at its end, which makes the J call doubtful. Germline CDR1 reads SQVTM; CDR2 reads ANQGSEA. This CDR3 contains 13 residues. The DNA for the CDR3 is TGCAGCGTTGGGGAGGGACAGCTCTACGAGCAGTACTTC. This translates into CSVGEGQLYEQYF.

The chain uses TRBV6-5 and TRBJ2-5; 9 bases align to TRBD1. The J call may be wrong; the DNA end is better matched by TRBJ2-1. This CDR3 is 14 amino acids long. CDR1 and CDR2 from the germline V gene are MNHEY and SVGAGI. The CDR3 loop reads CASSYSDRGSEQFF. The CDR3 DNA sequence: TGTGCCAGCAGTTACTCGGACAGGGGCAGTGAGCAGTTCTTC.